This T cell receptor (beta chain) was recovered during a study of blood T cell repertoires in COVID-19. The CDR3 length is 12 residues. The V segment lost 7 bases and the J segment 6 bases; nucleotides outside the gene matches: 2. Repertoires were generated with immunoSEQ multiplex PCR, while TCRdb's copy carries only in-frame clones and drops some. The sample consists of about 150,000 clones, approximately 84% of them appearing once. This sequence joins TRBV12-3 or TRBV12-4 and TRBJ1-4; 7 bases agree with TRBD1. This sequence originates from a human donor with acute or convalescent COVID-19. The donor label of this sample is uncertain. The sample taken for sequencing was peripheral blood. The CDR3 sequence: CASNRGYEKLFF. The CDR3 nucleotides read TGTGCCAGCAACAGGGGTTATGAAAAACTGTTTTTT.